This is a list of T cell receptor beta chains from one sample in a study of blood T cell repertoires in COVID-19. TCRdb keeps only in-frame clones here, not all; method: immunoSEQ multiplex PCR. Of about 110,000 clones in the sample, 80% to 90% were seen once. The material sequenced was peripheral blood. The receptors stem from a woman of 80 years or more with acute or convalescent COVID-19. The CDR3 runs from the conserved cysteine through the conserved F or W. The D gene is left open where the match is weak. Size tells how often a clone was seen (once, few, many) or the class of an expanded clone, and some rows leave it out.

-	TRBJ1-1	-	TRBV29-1	TGCAGCGTTGAAGATCTAGGCCAGGGGAACACTGAAGCTTTCTTT	CSVEDLGQGNTEAFF
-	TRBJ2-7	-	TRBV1	TGCACCAGCAGCCAAGATGGGGGGTTGGGGTACGAGCAGTACTTC	CTSSQDGGLGYEQYF
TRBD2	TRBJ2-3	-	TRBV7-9	TGTGCCAGCAGCGTTACTAGCGGGGGGGCGGTAGATACGCAGTATTTT	CASSVTSGGAVDTQYF
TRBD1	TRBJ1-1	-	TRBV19	TGTGCCAGTAACCGGGATCCCCGGGACAGGGGACTGAACACTGAAGCTTTCTTT	CASNRDPRDRGLNTEAFF
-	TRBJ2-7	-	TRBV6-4	TGTGCCAGCAGTGACTCATCACTGCAGTACTTC	CASSDSSLQYF
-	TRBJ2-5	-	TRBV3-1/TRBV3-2	TGTGCCAGCAGCCAAGCCTTCCGGGACTACCAAGAGACCCAGTACTTC	CASSQAFRDYQETQYF
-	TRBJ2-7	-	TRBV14	TGTGCCAGCAGCCTTTACAGGGACTCCTACGAGCAGTACTTC	CASSLYRDSYEQYF
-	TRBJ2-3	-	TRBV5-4	TGTGCCAGCAGCTTGGGATCGCAGATCACAGATACGCAGTATTTT	CASSLGSQITDTQYF
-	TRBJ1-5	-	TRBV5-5	TGTGCCAGCAGCACTCTCACCGATCAGCCCCAGCATTTT	CASSTLTDQPQHF
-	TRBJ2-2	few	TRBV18	TGTGCCAGCTCACCAAGGCAGGGTTCCACCGGGGAGCTGTTTTTT	CASSPRQGSTGELFF
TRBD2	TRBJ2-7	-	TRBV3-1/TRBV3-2	TGTGCCAGCAGCCAATTAGCGGGGGCCTACGAGCAGTACTTC	CASSQLAGAYEQYF
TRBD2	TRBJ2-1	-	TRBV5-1	TGCGCCAGCAGCTTACTAGCGGGGGGAAACAATGAGCAGTTCTTC	CASSLLAGGNNEQFF
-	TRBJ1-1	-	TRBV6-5	TGTGCCAGCCACCGGGCGTCGGGGTGGGCTTTCTTT	CASHRASGWAFF
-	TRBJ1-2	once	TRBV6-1	TGTGCCAGCAGTGAAATCACAGTTTCAGGCTACACCTTC	CASSEITVSGYTF
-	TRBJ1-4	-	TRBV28	TGTGCCAGCGTAAACGGGGGACGAGGTGAAAAACTGTTTTTT	CASVNGGRGEKLFF
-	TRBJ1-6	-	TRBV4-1	TGCGCCAGCAGCCAAGTGTGGGGCAGGAATAATTCACCCCTCCACTTT	CASSQVWGRNNSPLHF
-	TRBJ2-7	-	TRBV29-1	TGCAGCGTTGAAGATAGAGCCCTAAGAGGTCACGAGCAGTACTTC	CSVEDRALRGHEQYF
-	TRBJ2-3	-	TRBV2	TGTGCCAGTGGACTTACCACAGATACGCAGTATTTT	CASGLTTDTQYF
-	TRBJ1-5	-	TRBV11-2	TGTGCCAGCAGTGCGCCCAATCAGCCCCAGCATTTT	CASSAPNQPQHF
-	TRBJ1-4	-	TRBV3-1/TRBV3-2	TGTGCCAGCAGCCAAGTTGGCAGAGGGGGATGGCTGTTTTTT	CASSQVGRGGWLFF